This entry describes one TCR beta chain. The antigen is unknown. Amplification used 60 Vbeta primers and 13 Jbeta primers. Only in-frame clones appear in the TCRdb table, and some are missing; sequencing was by immunoSEQ multiplex PCR. Of about 45,000 clones in the sample, about 78% were seen once. The data were obtained in a study of cytomegalovirus exposure and HLA in healthy donors. Study observations and caveats: A later analysis reportedly identified an Asian-associated ancestry cluster as carrying fewer N-insertions than the roughly 720-donor mean. Specificity of a few CMV-associated chains for CMV antigens was verified in vitro.

Germline-derived CDR1 and CDR2 are LNHDA and SQIVND (reference sequence). V lost 6 bases and J 8 bases, leaving 13 bases between the germline ends. The CDR3 totals 12 residues. This TCR derives from a woman in her 30s in good health and CMV-seronegative. The rearrangement links TRBV19 to TRBJ1-2; D is possibly TRBD1 (6 bases). Source material: PBMCs. The CDR3 is CASRYGGAGYTF. The CDR3 DNA reads as TGTGCCAGTAGATATGGGGGGGCCGGCTACACCTTC.